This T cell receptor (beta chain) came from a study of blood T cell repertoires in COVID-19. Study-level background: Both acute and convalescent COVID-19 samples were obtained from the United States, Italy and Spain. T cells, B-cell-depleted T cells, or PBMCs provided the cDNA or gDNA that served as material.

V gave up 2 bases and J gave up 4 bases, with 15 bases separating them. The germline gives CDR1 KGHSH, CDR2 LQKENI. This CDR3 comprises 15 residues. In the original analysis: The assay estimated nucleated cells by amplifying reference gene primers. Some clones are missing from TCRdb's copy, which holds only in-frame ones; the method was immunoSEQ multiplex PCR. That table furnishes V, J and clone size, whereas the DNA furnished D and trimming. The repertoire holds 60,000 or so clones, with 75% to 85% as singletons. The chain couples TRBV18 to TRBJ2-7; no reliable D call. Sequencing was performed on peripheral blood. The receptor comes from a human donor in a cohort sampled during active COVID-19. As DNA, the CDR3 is TGTGCCAGCTCACCAGCTCGGGTGGTTGCGTACGAGCAGTACTTC. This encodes CASSPARVVAYEQYF. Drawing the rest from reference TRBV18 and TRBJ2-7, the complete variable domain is NAGVMQNPRHLVRRRGQEARLRCSPMKGHSHVYWYRQLPEEGLKFMVYLQKENIIDESGMPKERFSAEFPKEGPSILRIQQVVRGDSAAYFCASSPARVVAYEQYFGPGTRLTVT.